Below are 13 T cell receptor beta chains sequenced from a single sample in a study of graft-versus-host responses after intestinal transplantation. TCRdb's copy holds only in-frame clones and misses some; the assay was immunoSEQ multiplex PCR. The repertoire holds fewer than 95,000 clones, with roughly 90% as singletons. No antigen is known for these receptors. The sequenced sample was unstimulated CD8+ T cells sorted from spleen or lymph node cells, obtained before transplant. The receptors derive from a human donor who was the organ donor for an intestinal transplant.

The rearrangement links TRBV12-5 to TRBJ2-1; 9 bases map to TRBD1. V was pared by 5 bases and J by 3 bases, with 5 bases of the junction left unmatched. CDR3 length: 15 amino acids. Germline loops: CDR1 LGHNT, CDR2 FRNRAP. The CDR3 bases are TGTGCTAGTGGTCTAGGGACAGGGTTCTACAATGAGCAGTTCTTC. Translation: CASGLGTGFYNEQFF.

The rearrangement uses TRBV7-8 and TRBJ2-2, with D unclear. The V gene's germline CDR1 is SGHVS and CDR2 FQNEAQ. The CDR3 sequence is 12 residues long. Trimming removed 3 bases at V and 5 bases at J, with 4 bases between. The CDR3 reads CASSFLTGELFF. The CDR3 DNA reads TGTGCCAGCAGCTTCCTAACCGGGGAGCTGTTTTTT.

V usage is TRBV2 and J usage is TRBJ2-7, with 9 bases lining up with TRBD2. The CDR3 consists of 15 residues. CDR1 is SNHLY and CDR2 is FYNNEI in the germline V gene. The V segment lost 0 bases and the J segment 3 bases; nucleotides outside the gene matches: 3. Here the CDR3 DNA reads TGTGCCAGCAGTGAAGCGGGAGCGGGGGGCTACGAGCAGTACTTC. It encodes CASSEAGAGGYEQYF.

This clone has only one observation. CDR3 in amino acids: CASSSPTGELETQYF. CDR3 DNA: TGTGCCAGCAGCTCTCCGACAGGGGAATTGGAGACCCAGTACTTC. This chain uses TRBV5-4 with TRBJ2-5; TRBD1 matches 8 bases. Trimming took 3 bases from V and 5 from J; bases not matched to a gene: 9. The CDR3 extends over 15 amino acids. Per the germline V gene, CDR1 is SGHNT and CDR2 is YYREEE (reference sequence).

The chain links TRBV7-9 to TRBJ2-1; the match to TRBD2 covers 8 bases. J was trimmed by 3 bases and V by 5 bases; bases with no gene match: 6. CDR3 length: 15 amino acids. Germline values: CDR1 SEHNR, CDR2 FQNEAQ (reference sequence). The CDR3 here is CASSARSGVYNEQFF. CDR3 bases: TGTGCCAGCAGCGCCCGTAGCGGGGTCTACAATGAGCAGTTCTTC.

This chain connects TRBV5-6 to TRBJ2-5; possibly TRBD2 for D (5 bases). The CDR3 contains 15 residues. Trimming stripped 4 bases from V and 5 bases from J, with 18 bases between. The germline V gene encodes CDR1 SGHDT and CDR2 YYEEEE. The CDR3 sequence: CASSPLGSGSETQYF. The DNA for the CDR3 is TGTGCCAGCAGCCCCTTAGGGTCGGGGTCTGAGACCCAGTACTTC.

The chain combines TRBV19 with TRBJ2-3; no firm D call. The V end was cut by 7 bases, the J end by 3 bases, with 11 bases between. Germline V gene data show CDR1 as LNHDA and CDR2 as SQIVND (reference sequence). This CDR3 is built from 13 residues. This CDR3 reads CASTTDGTDTQYF. CDR3 nucleotides: TGTGCCAGTACCACAGATGGGACAGATACGCAGTATTTT.

This chain uses TRBV29-1 with TRBJ2-7; the D gene is possibly TRBD2 (5 bases). V lost 0 bases to trimming and J lost 2 bases, with 17 bases between them. From germline, CDR1 is SQVTM and CDR2 ANQGSEA. The CDR3 extends over 16 amino acids. This chain's CDR3 is CSVEDPGRTDTYEQYF. Here the CDR3 DNA reads TGCAGCGTTGAAGATCCGGGCCGGACTGATACCTACGAGCAGTACTTC.

The chain has TRBV27 and TRBJ2-7; D is perhaps TRBD2 (5 bases). From germline, CDR1 is MNHEY and CDR2 SMNVEV (reference sequence). The CDR3 consists of 12 residues. V lost 3 bases and J lost 6, with 9 bases in between. CDR3 region: CASSFREGEQYF. In DNA, the CDR3 is TGTGCCAGCAGTTTTCGGGAAGGCGAGCAGTACTTC.

The chain has TRBV7-8 and TRBJ2-1, with 8 bases aligning to TRBD2. The V segment lost 5 bases and the J segment 6 bases; nucleotides outside the gene matches: 9. The CDR3 extends over 15 amino acids. Per germline, CDR1 SGHVS and CDR2 FQNEAQ. The CDR3 DNA sequence: TGTGCCAGCAGCGTCCGAGGGCTAGCGGGCAATGAGCAGTTCTTC. Its translation is CASSVRGLAGNEQFF.

V usage is TRBV28 and J usage is TRBJ1-2, with D unclear. V dropped 3 bases and J dropped 3 bases, with 8 bases sitting between them. The germline V gene encodes CDR1 MDHEN and CDR2 SYDVKM. CDR3 size: 13 residues. CDR3 bases: TGTGCCAGCAGTTTTACCGGGGACTATGGCTACACCTTC. This encodes CASSFTGDYGYTF.

This clone was seen once. This sequence joins TRBV19 and TRBJ2-1, with D hard to call. Germline-derived CDR1 and CDR2 are LNHDA and SQIVND (reference sequence). This CDR3 has 15 amino acids. V lost 3 bases and J lost 2, with 11 bases in between. The CDR3 loop reads CASSIYFGAYNEQFF. As DNA, the CDR3 is TGTGCCAGTAGTATTTACTTTGGAGCCTACAATGAGCAGTTCTTC. The complete variable domain, with remaining parts taken from reference TRBV19 and TRBJ2-1, reads DGGITQSPKYLFRKEGQNVTLSCEQNLNHDAMYWYRQDPGQGLRLIYYSQIVNDFQKGDIAEGYSVSREKKESFPLTVTSAQKNPTAFYLCASSIYFGAYNEQFFGPGTRLTVL.

The J gene is TRBJ2-1, the V gene TRBV29-1; D may be TRBD2 (5 bases). CDR3 length: 13 residues. Germline lookup yields CDR1 SQVTM and CDR2 ANQGSEA. The germline V and J ends were trimmed by 7 bases and 4 bases, with 14 bases remaining between them. The CDR3 is CSAAELDYNEQFF. For the CDR3, the DNA is TGCAGCGCCGCCGAACTAGATTACAATGAGCAGTTCTTC.